The 24 T cell receptor beta chains below all came from one sample that was sequenced in a study of graft-versus-host responses after intestinal transplantation. The repertoire was sequenced with immunoSEQ multiplex PCR; TCRdb's copy has only in-frame clones and lacks some. The repertoire holds about 78,000 clones, with around 87% as singletons. The antigens of these receptors remain unknown. Material: unstimulated CD8+ T cells sorted from spleen or lymph node cells, obtained before transplant. The receptors were sampled from a human donor who was the organ donor for an intestinal transplant.

The J gene is TRBJ1-5, the V gene TRBV28; D may be TRBD1 (6 bases). CDR3 size: 14 residues. The germline V and J ends were trimmed by 7 bases and 5 bases, with 15 bases remaining between them. CDR1 is MDHEN, CDR2 SYDVKM, per germline. The CDR3 nucleotides are TGTGCCAGCACGAGATCGAGGGGGTATCAGCCCCAGCATTTT. Protein: CASTRSRGYQPQHF.

The chain couples TRBV27 to TRBJ2-1, with D possibly TRBD2 on 6 matching bases. Trimming stripped 5 bases from V and 7 bases from J, with 12 bases between. The CDR3 totals 13 residues. Germline CDR1 reads MNHEY; CDR2 reads SMNVEV (reference sequence). In DNA, the CDR3 is TGTGCCAGCAGTCTTTCCGGGGGAAATGAGCAGTTCTTC. Translating it yields CASSLSGGNEQFF.

The J gene is TRBJ1-2, the V gene TRBV7-9; D might be TRBD1 (6 bases). Germline values: CDR1 SEHNR, CDR2 FQNEAQ (reference sequence). The V end lost 5 bases, the J end lost 4 bases, and 14 bases lay between the germline ends. This CDR3 region has 14 residues. CDR3 coding DNA: TGTGCCAGCAGCCATACAACAGGGCCCTATGGCTACACCTTC. It is translated as CASSHTTGPYGYTF.

This rearrangement joins TRBV27 to TRBJ1-5; TRBD1 agrees at 10 bases. The CDR3 is 15 amino acids. V shed 2 bases, J shed 5 bases, and the junction held 3 bases outside the gene matches. Germline V CDR1 and CDR2: MNHEY, SMNVEV (reference sequence). CDR3 protein: CASSLGTGDYQPQHF. In nucleotides, the CDR3 is TGTGCCAGCAGTTTAGGGACAGGGGATTATCAGCCCCAGCATTTT.

This chain connects TRBV4-2 to TRBJ1-1; TRBD1 is a possible D gene (6 bases). Trimming removed 3 bases from V and 7 bases from J, with 18 bases in between. In germline, CDR1 is LGHNA, CDR2 YNFKEQ. The CDR3 covers 15 residues. The CDR3 bases are TGTGCCAGCAGCCAGGATCACAGGGACCGGGATGAAGCTTTCTTT. Translation gives CASSQDHRDRDEAFF.

A few counts support this clone. The chain combines TRBV6-9 with TRBJ1-2; tentatively, D is TRBD1 (6 bases). Germline V gene lookup returns CDR1 MNHGY and CDR2 SVAAGI. Trimming took 7 bases from V and 4 from J, leaving 16 bases between them. This CDR3 spans 14 amino acids. Written as DNA, the CDR3 is TGTGCCAGCAATCCTCCAGGGGAACTCTATGGCTACACCTTC. It encodes CASNPPGELYGYTF.

V gene TRBV13 combines with J gene TRBJ1-3, with D possibly TRBD1 on 5 matching bases. This CDR3 is built from 14 residues. V lost 4 bases and J lost 4, with 11 bases in between. Germline-derived CDR1 and CDR2 are PRHDT and FYEKMQ (reference sequence). The CDR3 region has the DNA TGTGCCAGCAGCTCCCCCAAGGGGGGAAACACCATATATTTT. Translating gives CASSSPKGGNTIYF.

J is TRBJ1-1 and V is TRBV5-1, with D perhaps matching TRBD1 (5 bases). The CDR3 has 14 residues. V was clipped by 7 bases and J by 0 bases, with 13 bases between them. Per germline, CDR1 SGHRS and CDR2 YFSETQ. The DNA for the CDR3 is TGCGCCAGCTCAGAGGGACCAATGAACACTGAAGCTTTCTTT. Translation: CASSEGPMNTEAFF. Based on the CDR3 plus reference TRBV5-1 and TRBJ1-1, the full variable domain is KAGVTQTPRYLIKTRGQQVTLSCSPISGHRSVSWYQQTPGQGLQFLFEYFSETQRNKGNFPGRFSGRQFSNSRSEMNVSTLELGDSALYLCASSEGPMNTEAFFGQGTRLTVV.

This chain uses TRBV5-6 with TRBJ1-5; TRBD1 is a possible D gene (5 bases). V dropped 4 bases and J dropped 4 bases, with 12 bases sitting between them. The CDR3 covers 14 residues. From germline, CDR1 is SGHDT and CDR2 YYEEEE. The CDR3 sequence: CASSRGAGNQPQHF. CDR3 in DNA: TGTGCCAGCAGCCGCGGGGCAGGGAATCAGCCCCAGCATTTT.

This clone was observed once. J is TRBJ2-2 and V is TRBV2, with 7 bases matching TRBD2. V trimming: 7 bases; J trimming: 3 bases; junction bases outside the gene matches: 14. Germline CDR1 and CDR2: SNHLY and FYNNEI. The CDR3 length is 17 residues. The CDR3 is CASKDRLGLVDTGELFF. The CDR3 coding sequence is TGTGCCAGCAAGGATCGCCTCGGACTAGTGGACACCGGGGAGCTGTTTTTT. The variable domain in full, with the rest retrieved from reference TRBV2 and TRBJ2-2, is EPEVTQTPSHQVTQMGQEVILRCVPISNHLYFYWYRQILGQKVEFLVSFYNNEISEKSEIFDDQFSVERPDGSNFTLKIRSTKLEDSAMYFCASKDRLGLVDTGELFFGEGSRLTVL.

The rearrangement joins TRBV27 to TRBJ2-7; D not certain. V was cut by 6 bases and J by 0 bases, with 12 bases left in between. Germline values: CDR1 MNHEY, CDR2 SMNVEV (reference sequence). The CDR3 is made up of 14 amino acids. The CDR3 coding sequence is TGTGCCAGCAGCTATGGACCGTTCTCCTACGAGCAGTACTTC. As protein: CASSYGPFSYEQYF.

The chain uses TRBV20-1 and TRBJ2-5; D is ambiguous. The germline V and J ends were trimmed by 4 bases and 5 bases, with 5 bases remaining between them. This CDR3 spans 10 amino acids. Germline assignment: CDR1 DFQATT and CDR2 SNEGSKA (reference sequence). CDR3: CSATSETQYF. The CDR3 bases are TGCAGTGCTACGTCGGAGACCCAGTACTTC.

This sequence joins TRBV2 and TRBJ2-3, with TRBD2 as a possible D gene (5 bases). The length of the CDR3 is 13 residues. Germline CDR1 is SNHLY and CDR2 is FYNNEI. Trimming removed 8 bases from V and 4 bases from J, with 13 bases in between. CDR3 in DNA: TGTGCCAGCCCCCCGGGGTGGGCAGATACGCAGTATTTT. Translating gives CASPPGWADTQYF.

The gene calls are TRBV28 and TRBJ2-7; possibly TRBD1 for D (6 bases). V dropped 6 bases and J dropped 0 bases, with 21 bases sitting between them. The CDR3 has 17 residues. Per the germline V gene, CDR1 is MDHEN and CDR2 is SYDVKM. In nucleotides, the CDR3 is TGTGCCAGCAGCCTCGCAACCGAGGGGGTCTCCTCCTACGAGCAGTACTTC. Amino acids: CASSLATEGVSSYEQYF. The variable domain in full, with the rest retrieved from reference TRBV28 and TRBJ2-7, is DVKVTQSSRYLVKRTGEKVFLECVQDMDHENMFWYRQDPGLGLRLIYFSYDVKMKEKGDIPEGYSVSREKKERFSLILESASTNQTSMYLCASSLATEGVSSYEQYFGPGTRLTVT.

This chain uses TRBV6-5 with TRBJ2-1; D is perhaps TRBD2 (5 bases). In germline, CDR1 is MNHEY, CDR2 SVGAGI. V was shortened by 2 bases and J by 3 bases, with 8 bases between the two germline ends. CDR3 length: 14 amino acids. The CDR3 bases are TGTGCCAGCAGTTACGTAGAGGGCTACAATGAGCAGTTCTTC. It yields the protein CASSYVEGYNEQFF.

The CDR3 bases are TGTGCCAGCAGTTACCTGACAGGGATGGGCACTGAAGCTTTCTTT. It codes for CASSYLTGMGTEAFF. J is TRBJ1-1 and V is TRBV6-6; TRBD1 matches 7 bases. The CDR3 totals 15 residues. Trimming took 2 bases from V and 4 from J; bases not matched to a gene: 7. The germline V gene has CDR1 MNHNY and CDR2 SVGAGI (reference sequence).

The CDR3 nucleotides are TGTGCCAGCAGCTTAGATGCCGGGGTGAACACTGAAGCTTTCTTT. Translation: CASSLDAGVNTEAFF. The chain links TRBV11-2 to TRBJ1-1; D remains unclear. The CDR3 totals 15 residues. CDR1 is SGHAT and CDR2 is FQNNGV in the germline V gene. Deletions cut 0 bases from V and 0 bases from J, with 8 bases between.

The chain combines TRBV28 with TRBJ1-5; the D gene is possibly TRBD1 (6 bases). CDR3 size: 16 residues. Trimming removed 4 bases from V and 10 bases from J, with 23 bases in between. From germline, CDR1 is MDHEN and CDR2 SYDVKM. This chain's CDR3 is CASSYPAGGLGGPQHF. The CDR3 DNA follows: TGTGCCAGCAGTTACCCCGCGGGGGGCCTAGGGGGACCCCAGCATTTT.

The rearrangement uses TRBV7-8 and TRBJ2-1, with D perhaps TRBD1 or TRBD2 (5 bases each). The V gene's germline CDR1 is SGHVS and CDR2 FQNEAQ. The CDR3 has 15 residues. V was cut by 5 bases and J by 8 bases, with 19 bases left in between. DNA of the CDR3: TGTGCCAGCAGCGATACTGACAGCTTCGGGGATGAGCAGTTCTTC. This translates into CASSDTDSFGDEQFF.

The chain joins TRBV7-2 to TRBJ2-1; D unresolved. CDR3 length: 18 amino acids. Trimming removed 1 base at V and 0 bases at J, with 16 bases between. Germline V gives CDR1 SGHTA, CDR2 FQGNSA. The CDR3 DNA is TGTGCCAGCAGCTTAGTCTACGGCGGTCCGAGCTCCTACAATGAGCAGTTCTTC. Its protein product is CASSLVYGGPSSYNEQFF.

This clone was seen a single time. The gene calls are TRBV11-3 and TRBJ2-3, with 7 nucleotides matching TRBD1. The V gene's germline CDR1 is SGHNT and CDR2 YENEEA. This CDR3 has 15 amino acids. V was clipped by 5 bases and J by 0 bases; unmatched bases: 5. This CDR3 is CASSPGTASTDTQYF. The CDR3 DNA reads TGTGCCAGCAGCCCAGGGACAGCTAGCACAGATACGCAGTATTTT.

The rearrangement joins TRBV28 to TRBJ2-2; 7 bases match TRBD1. Per germline, CDR1 MDHEN and CDR2 SYDVKM. The J segment lost 6 bases and the V segment lost 4 bases, leaving 11 bases of the junction unmatched. The CDR3 extends over 16 amino acids. The CDR3 loop is CASSSPFKTGSGELFF. CDR3 nucleotide sequence: TGTGCCAGCAGTTCCCCTTTCAAGACAGGGTCCGGGGAGCTGTTTTTT. Full variable domain (missing parts from reference TRBV28 and TRBJ2-2): DVKVTQSSRYLVKRTGEKVFLECVQDMDHENMFWYRQDPGLGLRLIYFSYDVKMKEKGDIPEGYSVSREKKERFSLILESASTNQTSMYLCASSSPFKTGSGELFFGEGSRLTVL.

The chain uses TRBV30 and TRBJ1-1; TRBD1 is a possible D gene (5 bases). The CDR3 has 14 amino acids. Germline V gene sequence: CDR1 GTSNPN, CDR2 SVGIG (reference sequence). Deletions cut 4 bases from V and 5 bases from J, with 17 bases between. CDR3 protein: CAWKTRGGRTEAFF. The CDR3 DNA sequence: TGTGCCTGGAAAACCCGGGGGGGAAGGACTGAAGCTTTCTTT.

This clone was seen a single time. The rearrangement joins TRBV7-6 to TRBJ2-7; possibly TRBD1 or TRBD2 for D (6 bases each). The V gene's germline CDR1 is SGHVS and CDR2 FNYEAQ. The V end lost 2 bases, the J end lost 4 bases, and 12 bases lay between the germline ends. This CDR3 has 14 amino acids. CDR3 coding DNA: TGTGCCAGCAGCTTACACCAGGGGAGGTACGAGCAGTACTTC. This encodes CASSLHQGRYEQYF. Complete variable domain (other parts from reference TRBV7-6 and TRBJ2-7): GAGVSQSPRYKVTKRGQDVALRCDPISGHVSLYWYRQALGQGPEFLTYFNYEAQQDKSGLPNDRFSAERPEGSISTLTIQRTEQRDSAMYRCASSLHQGRYEQYFGPGTRLTVT.